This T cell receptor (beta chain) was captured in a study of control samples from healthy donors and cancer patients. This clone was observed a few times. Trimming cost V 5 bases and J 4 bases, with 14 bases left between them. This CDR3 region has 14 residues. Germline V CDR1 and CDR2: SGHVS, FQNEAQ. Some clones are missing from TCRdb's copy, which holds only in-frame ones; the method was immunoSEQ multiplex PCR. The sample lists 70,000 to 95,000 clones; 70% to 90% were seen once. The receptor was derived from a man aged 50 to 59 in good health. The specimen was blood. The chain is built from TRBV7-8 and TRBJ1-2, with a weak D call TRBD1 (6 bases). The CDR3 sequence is CASSPPGDGYGYTF. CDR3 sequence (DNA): TGTGCCAGCAGCCCACCAGGGGATGGCTATGGCTACACCTTC.